The 22 T cell receptor beta chains below all came from one sample that was sequenced in a study of beta chain features in type 1 diabetes. The study, taken as a whole, reports: All four CD4+ subsets of Type 1 diabetes patients contained TCRB CDR3s that were moderately but significantly shorter.

Isolated RNA was reverse transcribed in full, so expressed TCRB transcripts were sequenced. Measured with immunoSEQ multiplex PCR; TCRdb has only the in-frame clones, and not every one. The table lists around 710,000 clones, under 15% of them singletons. Their cognate antigens are unknown. The source material was naive CD4+ T cells from blood. Receptors originate from a man under 40 with type 1 diabetes.

This rearrangement joins TRBV29-1 to TRBJ1-1; TRBD1 might be the D (6 bases). In germline, CDR1 is SQVTM, CDR2 ANQGSEA. Trimming left V 5 bases short and J 6 bases short, with 10 bases between. This CDR3 has 11 amino acids. Written as DNA, the CDR3 is TGCAGCGTTCAGGGGCGGTCTGAAGCTTTCTTT. As protein: CSVQGRSEAFF.

This clone was seen more than once but under ten times. The V gene is TRBV10-3, the J gene TRBJ2-7, with 7 bases aligning to TRBD2. CDR3 length: 15 amino acids. From germline, CDR1 is ENHRY and CDR2 SYGVKD. With V trimmed by 10 bases and J by 5 bases, 17 bases remained unmatched. The DNA for the CDR3 is TGTGCCACGACAGTAAGATCGGCGGGGGAACACGAGCAGTACTTC. This translates into CATTVRSAGEHEQYF.

This clone has only a few counts. The V and J genes are TRBV5-1 and TRBJ2-1; 9 bases line up with TRBD1. CDR1 and CDR2 (germline): SGHRS, YFSETQ. This CDR3 region has 15 residues. V trimming: 7 bases; J trimming: 9 bases; junction bases outside the gene matches: 14. The CDR3 DNA reads TGCGCCAGCGCCCCGTCGGGACAGGGAATTGGTGAGCAGTTCTTC. It is translated as CASAPSGQGIGEQFF.

J is TRBJ1-6 and V is TRBV6-5, with a weak D call TRBD1 (5 bases). Germline CDR1 MNHEY, CDR2 SVGAGI. V dropped 3 bases and J dropped 3 bases, with 9 bases sitting between them. This CDR3 contains 15 residues. CDR3: CASSYGQGYNSPLHF. CDR3 coding DNA: TGTGCCAGCAGTTATGGGCAGGGCTATAATTCACCCCTCCACTTT.

The genes are TRBV4-2 and TRBJ2-3; 8 positions match TRBD2. CDR1 is LGHNA and CDR2 is YNFKEQ in the germline V gene. The trim removed 4 bases at V and 7 bases at J, leaving 13 bases unmatched. This CDR3 contains 16 residues. The CDR3 DNA reads as TGTGCCAGCAGCCCACTTGGGACTAGGGGGGTGTATACGCAGTATTTT. It translates to CASSPLGTRGVYTQYF.

The chain links TRBV4-3 to TRBJ2-6, with D uncertain. Trimming took 0 bases from V and 3 from J, leaving 12 bases between them. Germline CDR1 and CDR2: LGHNA and YSLEER. The CDR3 is 17 amino acids. The CDR3 nucleotides are TGCGCCAGCAGCCAAGACCTCCCCAGGCTTGGGGCCAACGTCCTGACTTTC. As protein: CASSQDLPRLGANVLTF.

This clone was detected a few times. This rearrangement joins TRBV7-9 to TRBJ1-5; D is perhaps TRBD1 (6 bases). The CDR3 is 16 residues long. The ends were cut back, 2 bases at V and 5 bases at J, with 16 bases in the middle. Germline CDR1 SEHNR, CDR2 FQNEAQ (reference sequence). The CDR3 loop is CASSLYIGGQDQPQHF. The CDR3 DNA follows: TGTGCCAGCAGCTTATATATCGGGGGGCAGGATCAGCCCCAGCATTTT. Supplemented by reference TRBV7-9 and TRBJ1-5, the full variable domain reads DTGVSQNPRHKITKRGQNVTFRCDPISEHNRLYWYRQTLGQGPEFLTYFQNEAQLEKSRLLSDRFSAERPKGSFSTLEIQRTEQGDSAMYLCASSLYIGGQDQPQHFGDGTRLSIL.

The chain is built from TRBV13 and TRBJ1-2; possibly TRBD1 for D (5 bases). This CDR3 spans 14 amino acids. Germline lookup yields CDR1 PRHDT and CDR2 FYEKMQ (reference sequence). Trimming took off 5 bases at V and 3 bases at J, with 13 bases between the two ends. CDR3 DNA sequence: TGTGCCAGCAGCCTATGGGGGAATGACTATGGCTACACCTTC. It encodes CASSLWGNDYGYTF. Using reference TRBV13 and TRBJ1-2 for the parts outside the CDR3, the full variable domain is AAGVIQSPRHLIKEKRETATLKCYPIPRHDTVYWYQQGPGQDPQFLISFYEKMQSDKGSIPDRFSAQQFSDYHSELNMSSLELGDSALYFCASSLWGNDYGYTFGSGTRLTVV.

This clone occurred a few times. V usage is TRBV11-2 and J usage is TRBJ2-7; D is uncertain. CDR1 is SGHAT, CDR2 FQNNGV, per germline. The CDR3 consists of 13 residues. The V and J ends lost 1 base and 3 bases respectively, with 7 bases between them. As DNA, the CDR3 is TGTGCCAGCAGCTTAGTTGGGCACTACGAGCAGTACTTC. It is translated as CASSLVGHYEQYF. Looking up the rest from reference TRBV11-2 and TRBJ2-7 gives the full variable domain: EAGVAQSPRYKIIEKRQSVAFWCNPISGHATLYWYQQILGQGPKLLIQFQNNGVVDDSQLPKDRFSAERLKGVDSTLKIQPAKLEDSAVYLCASSLVGHYEQYFGPGTRLTVT.

The V call is TRBV10-3, the J call TRBJ1-5; a weak D match, TRBD1 (5 bases). Germline V gives CDR1 ENHRY, CDR2 SYGVKD. Trimming cost V 2 bases and J 11 bases, with 16 bases left between them. The CDR3 has 14 residues. The chain's CDR3 is CAISEGAGKVAQHF. DNA of the CDR3: TGTGCCATCAGTGAGGGGGCAGGGAAAGTTGCCCAGCATTTT.

This clone was found a few times. The rearrangement joins TRBV29-1 to TRBJ2-5; 9 bases agree with TRBD2. With V trimmed by 3 bases and J by 5 bases, 7 bases remained unmatched. Germline CDR1 is SQVTM and CDR2 is ANQGSEA. This CDR3 spans 14 amino acids. CDR3 sequence (DNA): TGCAGCGTTGAGTCCCCTAGCGGGGCGGAGACCCAGTACTTC. Translated, it gives CSVESPSGAETQYF.

V usage is TRBV7-9 and J usage is TRBJ2-5; D might be TRBD2 (6 bases). Trimming removed 2 bases from V and 4 bases from J, with 11 bases in between. The CDR3 extends over 14 amino acids. Germline-derived CDR1 and CDR2 are SEHNR and FQNEAQ (reference sequence). CDR3 DNA sequence: TGTGCCAGCAGCTTAAACGGGGGAGCAGAGACCCAGTACTTC. Its translation: CASSLNGGAETQYF.

This clone was counted between two and nine times. This chain joins TRBV6-5 and TRBJ2-1; 11 bases align to TRBD1. The J segment lost 7 bases and the V segment lost 2 bases, leaving 1 base of the junction unmatched. This CDR3 is built from 14 residues. From germline, CDR1 is MNHEY and CDR2 SVGAGI. The CDR3 nucleotides read TGTGCCAGCAGTTACGGACAGGGGGCGAATGAGCAGTTCTTC. It encodes CASSYGQGANEQFF.

The CDR3 DNA is TGCGCCAGCAGGAAAGAAGGGCAGGGAGGGAACATTCAGTACTTC. Amino acids: CASRKEGQGGNIQYF. The chain employs TRBV10-2 and TRBJ2-4; 7 nucleotides line up with TRBD2. V lost 6 bases and J lost 7; bases outside the gene matches: 12. Germline CDR1 reads WSHSY; CDR2 reads SAAADI. This CDR3 has 15 amino acids.

This clone was counted a few times. This chain connects TRBV25-1 to TRBJ2-7; D is possibly TRBD2 (5 bases). The CDR3 contains 15 residues. Trimming pared 1 base from V and 5 bases from J, leaving 15 bases between. The germline gives CDR1 MGHDK, CDR2 SYGVNS. CDR3: CASSESVGSGHEQYF. DNA of the CDR3: TGTGCCAGCAGTGAATCAGTTGGGAGCGGACACGAGCAGTACTTC.

This clone has only a few counts. J is TRBJ2-7 and V is TRBV5-4, with D possibly matching TRBD1 (6 bases). Trimming stripped 4 bases from V and 0 bases from J, with 14 bases between. The CDR3 has 15 residues. The germline CDR1 and CDR2 sequences are SGHNT and YYREEE (reference sequence). The CDR3 loop reads CASSPRTESSYEQYF. The DNA of the CDR3 is TGTGCCAGCAGCCCACGGACAGAGAGCTCCTACGAGCAGTACTTC.

This clone was detected only a few times. The chain joins TRBV29-1 to TRBJ1-1, with TRBD1 matching 10 bases. Trimming cost V 8 bases and J 0 bases; bases outside gene matches: 12. The CDR3 is 16 residues long. Germline assignment: CDR1 SQVTM and CDR2 ANQGSEA. The CDR3 protein is CSPPRDRGTVNTEAFF. The DNA for the CDR3 is TGCAGCCCCCCCCGGGACAGGGGCACCGTGAACACTGAAGCTTTCTTT.

This clone was recorded a few times. The chain has TRBV10-3 and TRBJ1-1; D unclear. V lost 4 bases and J 1 base, leaving 4 bases between the germline ends. The CDR3 has 12 amino acids. CDR1 ENHRY and CDR2 SYGVKD come from the germline V gene. Here the CDR3 reads CAISGQNTEAFF. CDR3 bases: TGTGCCATCAGTGGACAGAACACTGAAGCTTTCTTT.

This chain links TRBV18 with TRBJ1-2, with D possibly matching TRBD1 (5 bases). V was trimmed by 3 bases and J by 8 bases, leaving 13 bases between them. Germline V gene data show CDR1 as KGHSH and CDR2 as LQKENI. The CDR3 totals 13 residues. CDR3 in amino acids: CASSPDQGLGYTF. The CDR3 bases are TGTGCCAGCTCACCTGATCAGGGATTGGGCTACACCTTC.

Ten or more counts support this clone. The rearrangement links TRBV7-2 to TRBJ1-1; no definite D call. CDR3 size: 14 residues. Germline CDR1 and CDR2: SGHTA and FQGNSA. Trimming shortened V by 5 bases and J by 4 bases, and 14 bases separated the two germline ends. CDR3 bases: TGTGCCAGCAGCGGCAGAACGGGGTTCACTGAAGCTTTCTTT. Translation: CASSGRTGFTEAFF.

This clone was seen only a few times. The chain employs TRBV19 and TRBJ1-5; D is uncertain. Germline CDR1 reads LNHDA; CDR2 reads SQIVND (reference sequence). Trimming shortened V by 5 bases and J by 12 bases, and 20 bases separated the two germline ends. The CDR3 extends over 14 amino acids. CDR3 amino acids: CASSGIGGGSSQHF. The CDR3 DNA reads as TGTGCCAGTAGTGGAATCGGTGGTGGGTCGAGCCAGCATTTT.

This clone turned up a few times. This rearrangement joins TRBV5-1 to TRBJ1-5, with TRBD1 matching over 7 bases. Trimming cost V 3 bases and J 2 bases; bases outside gene matches: 5. Germline CDR1 SGHRS, CDR2 YFSETQ. This CDR3 contains 15 residues. CDR3 nucleotides: TGCGCCAGCAGCTCCGACGGACAGGGCAATCAGCCCCAGCATTTT. It codes for CASSSDGQGNQPQHF.